The entry that follows covers one T cell receptor beta chain sequence. The record originates from a study of cytomegalovirus exposure and HLA in healthy donors. Germline CDR1 reads LNHNV; CDR2 reads YYDKDF (reference sequence). The CDR3 is 14 residues long. With 3 bases clipped from V and 14 bases from J, the junction kept 15 bases outside the gene matches. Researchers ran the PCR with 60 Vbeta and 13 Jbeta primers. Here immunoSEQ multiplex PCR was the method, and the copy in TCRdb shows in-frame clones only, minus some. This sample has 60,000 to 70,000 clones, with over 75% found just once. The chain carries TRBV15 and TRBJ1-2; 7 bases line up with TRBD1. The sample was PBMCs. This TCR derives from a woman in her twenties or thirties in good health and CMV-seronegative. The DNA of the CDR3 is TGTGCCACCAGCAGCCGCCCGGAACAGGGGAAAAGTACCTTC. As protein: CATSSRPEQGKSTF.